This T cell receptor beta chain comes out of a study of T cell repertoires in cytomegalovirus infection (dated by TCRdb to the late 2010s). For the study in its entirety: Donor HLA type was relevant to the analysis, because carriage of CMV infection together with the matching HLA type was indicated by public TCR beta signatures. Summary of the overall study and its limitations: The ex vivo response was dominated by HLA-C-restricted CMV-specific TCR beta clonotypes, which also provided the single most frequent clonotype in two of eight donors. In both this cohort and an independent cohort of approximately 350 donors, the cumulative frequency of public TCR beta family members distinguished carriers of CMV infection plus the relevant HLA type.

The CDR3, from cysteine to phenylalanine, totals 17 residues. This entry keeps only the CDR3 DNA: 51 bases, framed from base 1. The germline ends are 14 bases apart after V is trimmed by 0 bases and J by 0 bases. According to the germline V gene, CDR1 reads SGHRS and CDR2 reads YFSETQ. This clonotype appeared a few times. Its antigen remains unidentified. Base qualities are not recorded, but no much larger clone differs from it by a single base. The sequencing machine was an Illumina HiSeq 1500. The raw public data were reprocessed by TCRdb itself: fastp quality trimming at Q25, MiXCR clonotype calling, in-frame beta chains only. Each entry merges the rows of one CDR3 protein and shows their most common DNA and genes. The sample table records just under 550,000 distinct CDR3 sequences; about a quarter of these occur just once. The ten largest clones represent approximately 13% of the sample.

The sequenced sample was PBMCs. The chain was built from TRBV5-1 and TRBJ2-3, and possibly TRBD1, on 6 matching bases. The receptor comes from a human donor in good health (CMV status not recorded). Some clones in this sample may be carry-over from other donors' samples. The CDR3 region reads CASSLVQGLTSTDTQYF. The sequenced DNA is TGCGCCAGCAGCTTGGTACAGGGCCTAACTAGCACAGATACGCAGTATTTT.